The following is a T cell receptor beta chain sequence with its context. The source of the sample is a study of blood T cell repertoires in COVID-19. As for the study in general: T cells, B-cell-depleted T cells, or PBMCs provided the cDNA or gDNA that served as material.

Original data processing: It was from reference gene primer amplification that nucleated cell counts were estimated. The data were produced by immunoSEQ multiplex PCR, yet TCRdb's version contains in-frame clones alone and is incomplete. That table furnishes V, J and clone size, whereas the DNA furnished D and trimming. The sample includes hundreds of thousands of clones, about four fifths of them seen just once. Input material: peripheral blood. This receptor was taken from a woman aged 70-85 years with acute or convalescent COVID-19.

CDR3 in amino acids: CATSPEMGQGAQGYTF. The CDR3 DNA sequence: TGTGCCACCAGCCCGGAGATGGGGCAGGGGGCGCAGGGCTACACCTTC. The genes are TRBV24-1 and TRBJ1-2; 8 bases are a match to TRBD1. The V gene end was trimmed by 7 bases and the J gene end by 8 bases; junction bases not matched to a gene: 17. Germline V CDR1 and CDR2: KGHDR, SFDVKD. The CDR3 consists of 16 residues.